The present TCR beta chain was sequenced within a study of blood T cell repertoires in COVID-19. Overall study context: Donors in the United States, Italy and Spain gave samples during acute or convalescent COVID-19. Sample material is recorded as cDNA or gDNA derived from T cells, B-cell-depleted T cells, or PBMCs.

How the authors handled the data: Using reference gene primer amplification, nucleated cell counts were estimated. The assay was immunoSEQ multiplex PCR, and TCRdb's table has in-frame clones only and misses some. Clone size and the V and J calls come from that table; the DNA yielded D and trimming. The sample includes some 130,000 clones, around 87% of them seen just once. After removal of 5 bases from V and 4 bases from J, the junction contained 5 bases not matched to a gene. Germline V gives CDR1 SEHNR, CDR2 FQNEAQ (reference sequence). The CDR3 consists of 13 residues. The gene calls are TRBV7-9 and TRBJ2-7; 7 bases map to TRBD1. This clonotype was sampled from a woman in her sixties with acute or convalescent COVID-19. Sequenced: peripheral blood. CDR3: CASSLGQVYEQYV. CDR3 coding DNA: TGTGCCAGCAGCCTCGGACAGGTTTACGAGCAGTACGTC.